A single sample gave rise to the 25 T cell receptor beta chains below, sequenced in a study of vaccination and CD4 T cells after COVID-19. This sample's treatment: approximately 9-day PBMC culture with coronavirus spike peptide pools or control peptides (ViraFEST assay). Sequence data for DNA of cultured CD4+ T cells were generated by the Oncomine TCR Beta short-read assay. TCRdb recomputed calls from the PCR reads with MiXCR, one row per CDR3 protein. Among approximately 4,400 distinct CDR3 sequences listed, around two fifths were seen once. Their specific antigens are unknown. Sequenced: CD4+ T cells from blood, cultured in vitro. These receptors were collected from a human donor who had recovered from COVID-19.

The chain links TRBV7-8 to TRBJ1-3, with D uncertain. V was trimmed by 2 bases and J by 3 bases, leaving 14 bases between them. The CDR3 consists of 16 residues. Germline values: CDR1 SGHVS, CDR2 FQNEAQ. CDR3 region: CASSLTGSGYGNTIYF. For the CDR3, the DNA is TGTGCCAGCAGCTTAACTGGCTCGGGATATGGAAACACCATATATTTT.

The chain links TRBV6-5 to TRBJ1-1; D is possibly TRBD1 (5 bases). The CDR3 extends over 14 amino acids. The germline gives CDR1 MNHEY, CDR2 SVGAGI. Trimming took 3 bases from V and 5 from J, leaving 13 bases between them. CDR3 residues: CASSYFVGGTEAFF. The CDR3, as DNA: TGTGCCAGCAGTTATTTTGTGGGGGGGACTGAAGCTTTCTTT.

This clonotype was recorded once. The chain employs TRBV12-3 or TRBV12-4 and TRBJ1-2; 8 bases line up with TRBD1. The V and J ends lost 6 bases and 0 bases, in that order; junction bases with no gene match: 21. The CDR3 covers 20 residues. The CDR3 DNA follows: TGTGCCAGCAGCTTCCGGGACAGGAATTCGGTGGAGGTCACTAACTATGGCTACACCTTC. Translating it yields CASSFRDRNSVEVTNYGYTF.

The chain combines TRBV5-1 with TRBJ2-2; D is ambiguous. Germline loops: CDR1 SGHRS, CDR2 YFSETQ. The germline V and J ends were trimmed by 0 bases and 4 bases, with 7 bases remaining between them. This CDR3 is built from 14 residues. The CDR3 is CASSLEPGTGELFF. In DNA, the CDR3 is TGCGCCAGCAGCTTGGAGCCCGGCACCGGGGAGCTGTTTTTT.

The chain carries TRBV7-2 and TRBJ2-7, with 7 positions matching TRBD1. The CDR3 is made up of 15 amino acids. The ends lost 4 bases at V and 4 bases at J; junction bases unmatched: 10. The germline V gene has CDR1 SGHTA and CDR2 FQGNSA. CDR3 coding DNA: TGTGCCAGCAGCTCTTCCGGGACAGTAAGTTACGAGCAGTACTTC. Its translation is CASSSSGTVSYEQYF.

The genes are TRBV6-2 or TRBV6-3 and TRBJ1-3, with D possibly matching TRBD1 (5 bases). The V gene's germline CDR1 is MNHEY and CDR2 SVGEGT. V lost 2 bases and J lost 0, with 8 bases in between. This CDR3 has 15 amino acids. The CDR3 protein is CASSYRGTSGNTIYF. For the CDR3, the DNA is TGTGCCAGCAGTTACAGGGGTACCTCTGGAAACACCATATATTTT.

The CDR3 DNA is TGTGCCAGCAGTGAAACAATAACAGGGTTTTATAGCAATCAGCCCCAGCATTTT. Translation gives CASSETITGFYSNQPQHF. V is TRBV6-1 and J is TRBJ1-5; a weak D match, TRBD1 (6 bases). CDR3 size: 18 residues. The ends were cut back, 2 bases at V and 0 bases at J, with 17 bases in the middle. Germline V gene data show CDR1 as MNHNS and CDR2 as SASEGT.

This clonotype was seen more than once but under ten times. This sequence joins TRBV30 and TRBJ1-6, with a possible D match to TRBD1 (6 bases). The germline V gene encodes CDR1 GTSNPN and CDR2 SVGIG (reference sequence). V was shortened by 2 bases and J by 6 bases, with 11 bases between the two germline ends. CDR3 length: 14 amino acids. The chain's CDR3 is CAWSFGTFNSPLHF. DNA of the CDR3: TGTGCCTGGAGTTTCGGGACATTTAATTCACCCCTCCACTTT.

The chain couples TRBV30 to TRBJ1-2, with 11 positions matching TRBD1. The junction had 14 bases not matched to a gene; V was cut back by 4 bases and J by 7 bases. The length of the CDR3 is 16 residues. Germline CDR1 GTSNPN, CDR2 SVGIG (reference sequence). The CDR3 spells CAWNWDRGRVGSGYTF. CDR3 bases: TGTGCCTGGAACTGGGACAGGGGGAGAGTTGGGAGTGGCTACACCTTC.

The chain has TRBV2 and TRBJ2-7, with TRBD2 matching 10 bases. Germline V gene data show CDR1 as SNHLY and CDR2 as FYNNEI. The CDR3 extends over 12 amino acids. With V trimmed by 7 bases and J by 7 bases, 4 bases remained unmatched. This CDR3 is CASILAGAEQYF. Here the CDR3 DNA reads TGTGCCAGCATCCTAGCGGGAGCTGAGCAGTACTTC.

The table lists this clonotype with a count of one. The chain uses TRBV2 and TRBJ2-7; TRBD1 agrees at 8 bases. CDR1 SNHLY and CDR2 FYNNEI come from the germline V gene. V lost 7 bases and J lost 7; bases outside the gene matches: 6. The CDR3 totals 12 residues. DNA for the CDR3: TGTGCCAGCAAACCAGGGGGCTTAGAGCAGTACTTC. Encoded protein: CASKPGGLEQYF. Full variable domain (rest looked up from reference TRBV2 and TRBJ2-7): EPEVTQTPSHQVTQMGQEVILRCVPISNHLYFYWYRQILGQKVEFLVSFYNNEISEKSEIFDDQFSVERPDGSNFTLKIRSTKLEDSAMYFCASKPGGLEQYFGPGTRLTVT.

This clonotype has just a few counts. V usage is TRBV21-1 and J usage is TRBJ2-5; the table calls TRBD1, which could not be checked here. TRBV21-1 is termed a pseudogene. This CDR3 region has 20 residues. The CDR3 loop is CASRQLGTGGLAGPQETQYF. Here the CDR3 DNA reads TGTGCCAGCAGACAACTCGGGACAGGGGGACTAGCGGGGCCCCAAGAGACCCAGTACTTC.

This clonotype was recorded once. This chain uses TRBV11-2 with TRBJ1-1; 7 bases align to TRBD1. The germline CDR1 and CDR2 sequences are SGHAT and FQNNGV. J was trimmed by 1 base and V by 6 bases; bases with no gene match: 8. This CDR3 has 15 residues. CDR3 sequence (DNA): TGTGCCAGCAGTTCCAGGACAGGAGCGAACACTGAAGCTTTCTTT. Residues: CASSSRTGANTEAFF. The full variable domain, completed using reference TRBV11-2 and TRBJ1-1, is EAGVAQSPRYKIIEKRQSVAFWCNPISGHATLYWYQQILGQGPKLLIQFQNNGVVDDSQLPKDRFSAERLKGVDSTLKIQPAKLEDSAVYLCASSSRTGANTEAFFGQGTRLTVV.

The chain has TRBV10-3 and TRBJ1-1; D is undetermined. Between the trimmed V and J ends, which lost 4 bases and 1 base, there was a span of 4 bases. CDR3 length: 12 amino acids. CDR1 ENHRY and CDR2 SYGVKD come from the germline V gene. Written as DNA, the CDR3 is TGTGCCATCAGTGTGGCGAACACTGAAGCTTTCTTT. Its translation is CAISVANTEAFF.

The J gene is TRBJ2-3, the V gene TRBV18; the match to TRBD2 covers 7 bases. The CDR3 length is 15 residues. Germline V lookup: CDR1 KGHSH, CDR2 LQKENI. The J segment lost 5 bases and the V segment lost 6 bases, leaving 11 bases of the junction unmatched. The CDR3 reads CASSPTSVIRDTQYF. The CDR3 nucleotides are TGTGCCAGCTCGCCAACTAGCGTGATACGAGATACGCAGTATTTT.

The sample holds one count of this clonotype. The J gene is TRBJ1-6, the V gene TRBV20-1; the D is unclear. V lost 1 base, J lost 8 bases, and 15 bases lay in between. CDR1 and CDR2 (germline): DFQATT, SNEGSKA (reference sequence). The length of the CDR3 is 15 residues. CDR3 loop: CSARAIGLEDSPLHF. The CDR3 region has the DNA TGCAGTGCTAGAGCCATCGGACTGGAAGATTCACCCCTCCACTTT.

This clonotype was observed a handful of times. The chain has TRBV20-1 and TRBJ1-1; D may be TRBD1 (5 bases). Germline V lookup: CDR1 DFQATT, CDR2 SNEGSKA (reference sequence). The V and J ends lost 6 bases and 0 bases respectively, with 14 bases between them. The length of the CDR3 is 14 residues. The CDR3 here is CSASTGAMNTEAFF. The CDR3 DNA sequence: TGCAGTGCCTCCACCGGGGCCATGAACACTGAAGCTTTCTTT.

The chain is built from TRBV6-1 and TRBJ2-1; perhaps TRBD2 as D (7 bases). The CDR3 sequence is 16 residues long. V was trimmed by 8 bases and J by 0 bases, leaving 17 bases between them. Germline loops: CDR1 MNHNS, CDR2 SASEGT. In nucleotides, the CDR3 is TGTGCCAGCGGAGGGGGTCTAGCGGACTCCTACAATGAGCAGTTCTTC. It encodes CASGGGLADSYNEQFF.

This chain uses TRBV7-2 with TRBJ2-2; TRBD1 agrees at 11 bases. This CDR3 is built from 15 residues. Trimming took 5 bases from V and 6 from J; bases not matched to a gene: 5. Germline lookup yields CDR1 SGHTA and CDR2 FQGNSA. The CDR3 region is CASSRDRGNSGELFF. CDR3 bases: TGTGCCAGCAGCCGGGACAGGGGGAATTCCGGGGAGCTGTTTTTT.

The chain carries TRBV20-1 and TRBJ1-1; D may be TRBD1 (6 bases). V lost 5 bases and J 1 base, leaving 8 bases between the germline ends. The CDR3 has 12 amino acids. CDR1 DFQATT and CDR2 SNEGSKA come from the germline V gene (reference sequence). CDR3: CSAGGANTEAFF. CDR3 in DNA: TGCAGTGCTGGGGGGGCGAACACTGAAGCTTTCTTT.

This clonotype was picked up one time. This rearrangement joins TRBV5-5 to TRBJ2-7; a possible D gene is TRBD2 (6 bases). Trimming took off 0 bases at V and 4 bases at J, with 11 bases between the two ends. Germline V CDR1 and CDR2: SGHKS, YYEKEE (reference sequence). This CDR3 is built from 14 residues. The CDR3 bases are TGTGCCAGCAGCTTGGCCGGGAGAAAGTACGAGCAGTACTTC. Translating it yields CASSLAGRKYEQYF. The variable domain in full, with the rest retrieved from reference TRBV5-5 and TRBJ2-7, is DAGVTQSPTHLIKTRGQQVTLRCSPISGHKSVSWYQQVLGQGPQFIFQYYEKEERGRGNFPDRFSARQFPNYSSELNVNALLLGDSALYLCASSLAGRKYEQYFGPGTRLTVT.

The V call is TRBV7-3, the J call TRBJ1-6; D not certain. From germline, CDR1 is SGHTA and CDR2 FQGTGA. CDR3 size: 13 residues. Trimming left V 1 base short and J 9 bases short, with 7 bases between. This chain's CDR3 is CASSLITGSPLHF. CDR3 nucleotide sequence: TGTGCCAGCAGCTTAATTACTGGTTCACCCCTCCACTTT.

This clonotype was counted only a few times. The gene calls are TRBV6-1 and TRBJ2-1; D call uncertain. CDR3 length equals 15 residues. V was pared by 3 bases and J by 0 bases, with 9 bases between. The germline gives CDR1 MNHNS, CDR2 SASEGT. Here the CDR3 reads CASSDLIDSYNEQFF. CDR3 coding DNA: TGTGCCAGCAGTGACCTAATAGACTCCTACAATGAGCAGTTCTTC.

This clonotype qualifies as medium-sized. The chain links TRBV5-4 to TRBJ2-3, with TRBD2 identical over 11 bases. Germline values: CDR1 SGHNT, CDR2 YYREEE (reference sequence). Trimming took 0 bases from V and 4 from J; bases not matched to a gene: 4. The CDR3 is 16 amino acids. CDR3 sequence reads: CASSLVLAGDADTQYF. The CDR3 DNA reads as TGTGCCAGCAGCTTGGTACTAGCGGGGGACGCAGATACGCAGTATTTT.

This chain connects TRBV6-1 to TRBJ2-2, with a weak D call TRBD2 (6 bases). Germline CDR1 and CDR2: MNHNS and SASEGT. V lost 10 bases and J 7 bases, leaving 10 bases between the germline ends. This CDR3 region has 11 residues. The CDR3 bases are TGTGCCATTCGGCGGGACGGGGAGCTGTTTTTT. Residues: CAIRRDGELFF.